This T cell receptor (beta chain) was captured in a study of T cell responses to AZD1222 COVID-19 vaccine. Study findings and constraints: Breadth and depth of Spike-specific TCRs rose after two AZD1222 doses. Across spike, vaccine-associated CD4 TCRs were found, dominant at 160-218 and 743-854. Clonal diversity may have been underestimated in mostly white British donors. Nearly half of spike-specific TCRs reportedly go after variant regions that carry no mutations.

Details on this clone: Its target is unknown. The sample carries other DNA sequences with the same CDR3.

CDR1 MNHEY and CDR2 SVGAGI come from the germline V gene. The V and J ends lost 5 bases and 2 bases respectively, with 1 base between them. The CDR3 is 12 amino acids. Sequencing used immunoSEQ multiplex PCR; TCRdb keeps in-frame clones, though not all of them. The sample includes about 99,000 clones, 90% to 95% seen only once; the top ten take about 48%. The rearrangement uses TRBV6-5 and TRBJ2-6, with unresolved D. The sample in question was peripheral blood, obtained on day 0 of AZD1222 vaccination. The source of this sequence is an adult in good health. The CDR3 reads CASSPGANVLTF. In nucleotides, the CDR3 is TGTGCCAGCAGTCCTGGGGCCAACGTCCTGACTTTC.